These 27 T cell receptor beta chains originate from one sample sequenced in a study of blood T cell repertoires in COVID-19 (dated by TCRdb to 2018 to 2020). The library was built by means of the immunoSEQ multiplex PCR assay. In TCRdb, the immuneACCESS table is reduced to in-frame sequences with V and J assigned. These tables do not hold every clone; where another copy was compared, an unresolved V gene accounts for under half, and the others remain unexplained. The table for this sample lists around 130,000 clones; about 85% of them were counted only once. In total, the top ten clones hold about a tenth of the sample. Sequencing was performed on peripheral blood. The origin of the receptors is a man aged 40-55 years with active or convalescent COVID-19.

The chain joins TRBV25-1 to TRBJ2-3; D gene uncertain. The CDR3 has 16 amino acids. In germline, CDR1 is MGHDK, CDR2 SYGVNS. Trimming left V 0 bases short and J 0 bases short, with 10 bases between. CDR3 region: CASSEYTITSTDTQYF. The CDR3 coding sequence is TGTGCCAGCAGTGAATATACGATAACTAGCACAGATACGCAGTATTTT.

Only one count was recorded for this clone. The chain is built from TRBV10-2 and TRBJ1-5; unclear D gene. The V end lost 5 bases, the J end lost 0 bases, and 5 bases lay between the germline ends. This CDR3 is built from 13 residues. Germline V gives CDR1 WSHSY, CDR2 SAAADI. The chain's CDR3 is CASSLYSNQPQHF. The DNA for the CDR3 is TGCGCCAGCAGTCTGTATAGCAATCAGCCCCAGCATTTT.

This sequence joins TRBV3-1 (or the pseudogene TRBV3-2) and TRBJ2-7; D not certain. Between the trimmed V and J ends, which lost 1 base and 6 bases, there was a span of 7 bases. Germline V gene sequence: CDR1 LGHDT, CDR2 YNNKEL (reference sequence). This CDR3 comprises 12 residues. CDR3 amino acids: CASSQGVAEQYF. The CDR3 region has the DNA TGTGCCAGCAGCCAAGGAGTCGCCGAGCAGTACTTC.

This chain connects TRBV5-1 to TRBJ1-1; D gene uncertain. Trimming took off 0 bases at V and 1 base at J, with 7 bases between the two ends. This CDR3 region has 14 residues. The germline V gene has CDR1 SGHRS and CDR2 YFSETQ. This CDR3 reads CASSLASQNTEAFF. The DNA of the CDR3 is TGCGCCAGCAGCTTGGCGTCACAGAACACTGAAGCTTTCTTT.

This chain links TRBV9 with TRBJ2-1; TRBD2 matches at 12 bases. Germline lookup yields CDR1 SGDLS and CDR2 YYNGEE. V shed 6 bases, J shed 7 bases, and the junction held 5 bases outside the gene matches. This CDR3 has 14 residues. As DNA, the CDR3 is TGTGCCAGCACCCCGACTAGCGGGGGAAATGAGCAGTTCTTC. Translated: CASTPTSGGNEQFF.

V and J are TRBV5-4 and TRBJ2-2; 7 nucleotides match TRBD1. Germline CDR1 and CDR2: SGHNT and YYREEE (reference sequence). The CDR3 spans 16 residues. V gave up 4 bases and J gave up 1 base; unmatched junction bases: 7. The CDR3 bases are TGTGCCAGCAGCGCGACAGGGCTGGTGAACACCGGGGAGCTGTTTTTT. Its translation is CASSATGLVNTGELFF.

This sequence joins TRBV21-1 and TRBJ2-7; the D call TRBD1 from the table was never checked on the DNA. TRBV21-1 is labeled a pseudogene. This CDR3 has 13 amino acids. In DNA, the CDR3 is TGTGCCAGCACCGGAACAGGGGGTAACGAGCAGTACTTC. Protein product: CASTGTGGNEQYF.

The V call is TRBV6-5, the J call TRBJ1-2; no clear D gene. The CDR3 covers 14 residues. Germline CDR1 is MNHEY and CDR2 is SVGAGI. V was cut by 6 bases and J by 4 bases, with 15 bases left in between. This CDR3 is CASRALGGIYGYTF. CDR3 bases: TGTGCCAGCAGGGCCTTAGGCGGGATCTATGGCTACACCTTC.

This chain links TRBV5-3 with TRBJ2-7; 7 nucleotides line up with TRBD1. TRBV5-3 is sorted into the ORF group, with uncertain function. J lost 0 bases, V lost 1 base, and 7 bases had no gene match. The CDR3 extends over 16 amino acids. CDR3 bases: TGTGCCAGAAGCTTGAATTGGGACAGATCCTCCTACGAGCAGTACTTC. It translates to CARSLNWDRSSYEQYF.

In the case of this clone: Other nucleotide sequences from this sample produce the same CDR3. The chain employs TRBV7-9 and TRBJ1-1; TRBD1 is a possible D gene (5 bases). Germline CDR1 is SEHNR and CDR2 is FQNEAQ (reference sequence). The CDR3 contains 15 residues. V shed 5 bases and J shed 3 bases, with 16 bases lying between them. The chain's CDR3 is CASSPAGGVDTEAFF. CDR3 coding DNA: TGTGCCAGCAGCCCCGCGGGGGGAGTCGACACTGAAGCTTTCTTT.

This rearrangement joins TRBV27 to TRBJ1-1; no definite D call. V was cut by 8 bases and J by 6 bases, with 10 bases left in between. The CDR3 is 11 residues long. In germline, CDR1 is MNHEY, CDR2 SMNVEV (reference sequence). CDR3 in amino acids: CASPYSAEAFF. CDR3 DNA: TGTGCCAGCCCCTATTCCGCTGAAGCTTTCTTT.

The genes are TRBV11-3 and TRBJ1-6; D is uncertain. The V end was cut by 3 bases, the J end by 12 bases, with 12 bases between. This CDR3 is built from 13 residues. Germline lookup yields CDR1 SGHNT and CDR2 YENEEA. CDR3 amino acids: CASSLFFGEPLHF. CDR3 DNA: TGTGCCAGCAGCTTGTTTTTCGGGGAACCCCTCCACTTT.

On this clone itself: Within the sample, other DNA sequences also encode this same CDR3. The gene calls are TRBV18 and TRBJ1-5; 11 nucleotides align to TRBD1. Germline V gives CDR1 KGHSH, CDR2 LQKENI. Germline trimming cut 4 bases from V and 5 bases from J; bases unmatched to any gene: 1. The CDR3 totals 14 residues. Written as DNA, the CDR3 is TGTGCCAGCTCACAGGGACAGGGGGATCAGCCCCAGCATTTT. Protein sequence: CASSQGQGDQPQHF. Full variable domain (rest looked up from reference TRBV18 and TRBJ1-5): NAGVMQNPRHLVRRRGQEARLRCSPMKGHSHVYWYRQLPEEGLKFMVYLQKENIIDESGMPKERFSAEFPKEGPSILRIQQVVRGDSAAYFCASSQGQGDQPQHFGDGTRLSIL.

This clone came up once. This chain joins TRBV6-2 or TRBV6-3 and TRBJ1-5, with 12 positions matching TRBD1. V lost 5 bases and J lost 3; bases outside the gene matches: 14. The CDR3 has 19 amino acids. The germline V gene encodes CDR1 MNHEY and CDR2 SVGEGT. The CDR3 nucleotides read TGTGCCAGCAGTCTCCCGGGACAGGGGGCGAGGAAGGTCAATCAGCCCCAGCATTTT. It is translated as CASSLPGQGARKVNQPQHF.

The chain couples TRBV3-1 (or the pseudogene TRBV3-2) to TRBJ2-5; TRBD2 matches at 7 bases. The CDR3 loop spans 15 amino acids. With V trimmed by 4 bases and J by 2 bases, 7 bases remained unmatched. Per the germline V gene, CDR1 is LGHDT and CDR2 is YNNKEL (reference sequence). The CDR3, as DNA: TGTGCCAGCAGCCGAGGGACTACCTATCAAGAGACCCAGTACTTC. It encodes CASSRGTTYQETQYF.

The J gene is TRBJ1-1, the V gene TRBV18, with D possibly TRBD1 on 6 matching bases. CDR1 is KGHSH, CDR2 LQKENI, per germline. Deletions cut 2 bases from V and 1 base from J, with 14 bases between. The CDR3 extends over 16 amino acids. CDR3 in DNA: TGTGCCAGCTCACCAGGCTCAGGGGCAGGGAACACTGAAGCTTTCTTT. It yields the protein CASSPGSGAGNTEAFF. The complete variable domain, with remaining parts taken from reference TRBV18 and TRBJ1-1, reads NAGVMQNPRHLVRRRGQEARLRCSPMKGHSHVYWYRQLPEEGLKFMVYLQKENIIDESGMPKERFSAEFPKEGPSILRIQQVVRGDSAAYFCASSPGSGAGNTEAFFGQGTRLTVV.

CDR3 nucleotide sequence: TGCGCCAGCAGCGAGATCGCGGGGATCTACAATGAGCAGTTCTTC. Its translation is CASSEIAGIYNEQFF. The chain has TRBV10-1 and TRBJ2-1, with D possibly TRBD2 on 6 matching bases. Trimming removed 6 bases from V and 3 bases from J, with 15 bases in between. Germline V gene sequence: CDR1 WNHNN, CDR2 SYGVQD (reference sequence). CDR3 length: 15 residues.

The genes are TRBV7-2 and TRBJ1-5, with D hard to call. CDR1 and CDR2 from the germline V gene are SGHTA and FQGNSA. This CDR3 contains 16 residues. V lost 0 bases and J lost 11, with 20 bases in between. CDR3 DNA sequence: TGTGCCAGCAGCTTAGCTTTCATGGAGCCGGGGAAGGCCCAGCATTTT. As protein: CASSLAFMEPGKAQHF.

This clone was picked up a small number of times. This chain connects TRBV6-4 to TRBJ2-3; the D gene is possibly TRBD1 (5 bases). CDR3 length equals 14 residues. V lost 7 bases and J 1 base, leaving 12 bases between the germline ends. The germline V gene has CDR1 MRHNA and CDR2 SNTAGT. The CDR3 bases are TGTGCCAGCATGGGTCAGGGCGGCACAGATACGCAGTATTTT. Its translation is CASMGQGGTDTQYF.

The V gene is TRBV6-5, the J gene TRBJ2-7; TRBD1 matches 8 bases. CDR3 length: 14 amino acids. Germline V gene sequence: CDR1 MNHEY, CDR2 SVGAGI. Trimming cost V 8 bases and J 3 bases; bases outside gene matches: 9. The CDR3 nucleotides read TGTGCCAGCTCCTACGGGGGACAGGTCTACGAGCAGTACTTC. As protein: CASSYGGQVYEQYF.

The chain uses TRBV29-1 and TRBJ2-5, with TRBD1 as a possible D gene (6 bases). Deletions cut 3 bases from V and 2 bases from J, with 7 bases between. Germline V gene lookup returns CDR1 SQVTM and CDR2 ANQGSEA. The CDR3 covers 12 residues. The CDR3 nucleotides read TGCAGCGTTGAGGGGACACAAGAGACCCAGTACTTC. Translated: CSVEGTQETQYF.

The gene calls are TRBV4-1 and TRBJ1-4; D remains ambiguous. This CDR3 region has 14 residues. V lost 1 base to trimming and J lost 6 bases, with 9 bases between them. Germline CDR1 is MGHRA and CDR2 is YSYEKL. The CDR3 loop reads CASSQAHNYEKLFF. The DNA of the CDR3 is TGCGCCAGCAGCCAAGCCCACAATTATGAAAAACTGTTTTTT.

The V call is TRBV14, the J call TRBJ1-1, with 10 bases identical to TRBD1. The V and J ends lost 4 bases and 0 bases, in that order; junction bases with no gene match: 5. Germline V gives CDR1 SGHDN, CDR2 FVKESK. There are 16 residues in the CDR3. The CDR3 nucleotides read TGTGCCAGCAGCCCTCGACAGGGGGCCTTGAACACTGAAGCTTTCTTT. This translates into CASSPRQGALNTEAFF.

The V and J genes are TRBV3-1 (or the pseudogene TRBV3-2) and TRBJ2-7, with D perhaps matching TRBD1 (6 bases). The CDR3 has 12 amino acids. The germline V and J ends were trimmed by 4 bases and 4 bases, with 8 bases remaining between them. The germline gives CDR1 LGHDT, CDR2 YNNKEL (reference sequence). The CDR3 nucleotides are TGTGCCAGCAGCCGGACAGCTTACGAGCAGTACTTC. This sequence encodes CASSRTAYEQYF.

The chain employs TRBV20-1 and TRBJ1-2, with unresolved D. The CDR3 is 13 residues long. In germline, CDR1 is DFQATT, CDR2 SNEGSKA (reference sequence). V was pared by 3 bases and J by 4 bases, with 12 bases between. The CDR3 DNA is TGCAGTGCTAGTGAGGGAGTCGGCTATGGCTACACCTTC. Amino acid sequence: CSASEGVGYGYTF.

In DNA form, the CDR3 reads TGTGCCAGCAGCGACAGGGGCTATGGCTACACCTTC. Protein product: CASSDRGYGYTF. V is TRBV6-5 and J is TRBJ1-2; 8 nucleotides agree with TRBD1. The CDR3 covers 12 residues. The J segment lost 4 bases and the V segment lost 6 bases, leaving 1 base of the junction unmatched. Germline V lookup: CDR1 MNHEY, CDR2 SVGAGI.

This rearrangement joins TRBV5-1 to TRBJ1-5; D not certain. Germline V gene data show CDR1 as SGHRS and CDR2 as YFSETQ. This CDR3 contains 13 residues. Trimming pared 0 bases from V and 4 bases from J, leaving 5 bases between. The CDR3 region has the DNA TGCGCCAGCAGCTTGGCCCCAAATCAGCCCCAGCATTTT. Translated, it gives CASSLAPNQPQHF. Together with reference TRBV5-1 and TRBJ1-5, the CDR3 gives the full variable domain: KAGVTQTPRYLIKTRGQQVTLSCSPISGHRSVSWYQQTPGQGLQFLFEYFSETQRNKGNFPGRFSGRQFSNSRSEMNVSTLELGDSALYLCASSLAPNQPQHFGDGTRLSIL.